This TCR beta chain was recovered during a study of OX40 agonist ivuxolimab in advanced cancers. Background on the study: The eligibility criteria allowed prior anti-PD-1, anti-PD-L1 or anti-CTLA-4 therapy, and under 50% had some.

Germline V gene lookup returns CDR1 SGHNT and CDR2 YENEEA. Trimming took 5 bases from V and 0 from J, leaving 11 bases between them. This CDR3 is built from 15 residues. A note on this clone: The target antigen is unknown.

Study-wide results and caveats: The specificity for antigen of the expanded peripheral T cells was not determined.

Assay: immunoSEQ multiplex PCR; the TCRdb copy retains only in-frame clones and omits some. The table lists 77,000 or so clones, about nine tenths of them singletons. The chain couples TRBV11-3 to TRBJ1-3; tentatively, D is TRBD1 (5 bases). The sequencing used CD4+ or CD8+ T cells sorted from blood, collected in a trial of the OX40 agonist ivuxolimab. The clonotype was recovered from an adult with an advanced solid tumor such as melanoma, head and neck, liver or kidney cancer. Here the CDR3 reads CASSGTRGSGNTIYF. The CDR3 DNA follows: TGTGCCAGCAGCGGTACGAGGGGCTCTGGAAACACCATATATTTT.